This TCR beta chain was profiled in a study of T cell changes during pregnancy in multiple sclerosis (dated by TCRdb to between 2018 and 2021). For the study in its entirety: The study looked at changes in the T cell repertoire across pregnancy in women with multiple sclerosis.

Comment on this clone: What this receptor recognizes is not known. Per-nucleotide qualities are absent, and no much larger clonotype sits a single base away.

Library generation was performed with the immunoSEQ multiplex PCR assay. The table comes from immuneACCESS by way of TCRdb, which keeps in-frame sequences with V and J called. Part of the clones is missing from these tables; in studies checked, under half for an unresolved V gene and the rest for unknown reasons. This sample comprises under 75,000 clones, 80% to 95% of them detected only once. The ten biggest clones cover almost 0.3% of the sample. V is cut back by 4 bases and J by 7 bases, with 11 bases in the junction unmatched. Taken from cysteine to phenylalanine, the CDR3 has 15 residues. Only the CDR3 DNA stays, 45 bases, in frame from base 1. CDR1 and CDR2 are read off the germline V gene as SGDLS and YYNGEE.

The receptor was derived from a female donor with multiple sclerosis, enrolled in a pregnancy study. The rearrangement joined TRBV9 to TRBJ1-2; 9 bases in the junction line up with TRBD1. Specimen: CD4+ T cells from peripheral blood mononuclear cells, collected after pregnancy. The base sequence is TGTGCCAGCAGCACTCGACAGGGGGTGTTTAGTGGCTACACCTTC. Its protein reads: CASSTRQGVFSGYTF.